This T cell receptor beta chain is drawn from a study of cytomegalovirus exposure and HLA in healthy donors. There were likely unrecorded immune exposures, though donors were nominally healthy when sampled. Turning to this clone: Antigen: not known.

Whole-study results and caveats: The study designated about 160 TCR beta chains cytomegalovirus-associated. Among TCR sequences, most were rare, though some public TCRs appeared in many donors. In vitro testing confirmed a few CMV-associated chains as specific for CMV antigens.

Researchers ran the PCR with 60 Vbeta and 13 Jbeta primers. Clones were read by immunoSEQ multiplex PCR, and TCRdb kept only the in-frame ones, dropping some. The sample yields more than 110,000 clones, 65% to 80% seen once. Material for sequencing was PBMCs. The sequence came from a male donor in good health and CMV-seronegative.

CDR3 sequence reads: CASSAPDRADTEAFF. The CDR3 DNA sequence: TGTGCCAGCAGTGCTCCGGACAGGGCGGACACTGAAGCTTTCTTT. The chain has TRBV25-1 and TRBJ1-1; 8 nucleotides align to TRBD1. Unmatched junction bases numbered 7, after V lost 4 bases and J lost 3 bases. CDR1 is MGHDK, CDR2 SYGVNS, per germline. The CDR3 consists of 15 residues.